This entry features one TCR beta chain sequence. The CDR3 contains 14 residues. V lost 7 bases to trimming and J lost 0 bases; unmatched junction nucleotides: 5. The germline V gene encodes CDR1 SNHLY and CDR2 FYNNEI. Using immunoSEQ multiplex PCR, the repertoire was profiled, and TCRdb retains in-frame clones only, with some absent. The sample consists of 640,000 or so clones, more than 75% of them appearing once. The source of the sample is a study of shared T cell receptors in the human thymus. The sample also formed part of further work on human thymus T cells. That work adds: The donor group consisted of healthy Finnish infants who were having corrective surgery for congenital heart defects. Corrective heart surgery yielded resections, and these provided the thymus tissue. Thymic and blood repertoires appeared to show biased V and J gene usage. Related research examined unrelated individuals and reported that their thymic repertoires overlapped highly.

The sequencing sample was made of thymocytes. This rearrangement joins TRBV2 to TRBJ2-5; 7 positions agree with TRBD1. This TCR derives from a boy younger than two with a congenital heart defect. CDR3 in amino acids: CASKADRDQETQYF. Here the CDR3 DNA reads TGTGCCAGCAAAGCCGACAGGGACCAAGAGACCCAGTACTTC.